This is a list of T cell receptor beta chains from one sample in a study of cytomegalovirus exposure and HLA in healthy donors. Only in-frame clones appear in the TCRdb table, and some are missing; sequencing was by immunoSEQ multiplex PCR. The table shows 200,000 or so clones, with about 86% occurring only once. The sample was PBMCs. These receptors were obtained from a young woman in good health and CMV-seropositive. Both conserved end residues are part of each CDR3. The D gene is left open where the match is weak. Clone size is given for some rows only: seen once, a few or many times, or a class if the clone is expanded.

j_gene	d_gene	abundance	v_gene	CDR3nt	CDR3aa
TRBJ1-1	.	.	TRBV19	TGTGCCAGCCGCCCAGGTCCTACTGAAGCTTTCTTT	CASRPGPTEAFF
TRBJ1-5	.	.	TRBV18	TGTGCCAGCTCGCTACAGATCCGTAGCAATCAGCCCCAGCATTTT	CASSLQIRSNQPQHF
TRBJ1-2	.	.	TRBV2	TGTGCCAGCACCCTAACGTCTCTAGCTAACTATGGCTACACCTTC	CASTLTSLANYGYTF
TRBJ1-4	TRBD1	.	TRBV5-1	TGCGCCAGCAGCGGAACAGGGGCAACTAATGAAAAACTGTTTTTT	CASSGTGATNEKLFF
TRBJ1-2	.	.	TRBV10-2	TGCGCCACCTTTCCGGGAGAAGGGACCCTCGATGGCTACACCTTC	CATFPGEGTLDGYTF
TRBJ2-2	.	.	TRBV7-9	TGTGCCAGCAGCTTCCCGGGGGGCTTCGGCACCGGGGAGCTGTTTTTT	CASSFPGGFGTGELFF
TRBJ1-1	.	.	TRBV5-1	TGCGCCAGCAGCTCAGACAGGACTAACACTGAAGCTTTCTTT	CASSSDRTNTEAFF
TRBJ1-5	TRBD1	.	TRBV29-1	TGCAGCGTGTGGACAGGGATCGGCAATCAGCCCCAGCATTTT	CSVWTGIGNQPQHF
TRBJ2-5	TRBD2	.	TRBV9	TGTGCCAGCAGCGTAACTAGCGGGGCTAAAGAGACCCAGTACTTC	CASSVTSGAKETQYF
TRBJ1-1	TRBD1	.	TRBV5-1	TGCGCCAGCAGCCAGGGACAGGGCCGGGATGCTTTCTTT	CASSQGQGRDAFF
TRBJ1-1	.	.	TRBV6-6	TGTGCCAGCAGTTACTCCCCGGAGGAGACTGAAGCTTTCTTT	CASSYSPEETEAFF
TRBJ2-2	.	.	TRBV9	TGTGCCAGCAGCGGAGGCCCAGGAGGGACCGGGGAGCTGTTTTTT	CASSGGPGGTGELFF
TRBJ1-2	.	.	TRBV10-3	TGTGCCATCAGTGAGTCGAGAAACCCCTACACCTTC	CAISESRNPYTF
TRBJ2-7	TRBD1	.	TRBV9	TGTGCCAGCAGCGTAGCTGACACAGGGGGCTCCTACGAGCAGTACTTC	CASSVADTGGSYEQYF
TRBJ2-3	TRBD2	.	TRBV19	TGTGCCAGTAGTAGAGTAGCGGGGGGGCTGAGCACAGATACGCAGTATTTT	CASSRVAGGLSTDTQYF
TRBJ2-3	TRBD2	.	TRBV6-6	TGTGCCAGCAGGAAGAGAGCGGGGCAAAGCACAGATACGCAGTATTTT	CASRKRAGQSTDTQYF
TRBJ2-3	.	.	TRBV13	TGTGCCAGCAGCTTAGGGAGTCGCACAGATACGCAGTATTTT	CASSLGSRTDTQYF
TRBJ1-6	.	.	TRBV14	TGTGCCAGCAGCCGCCTTCGGGACCCGACAGGTTCTATTTCACCCCTCCACTTT	CASSRLRDPTGSISPLHF
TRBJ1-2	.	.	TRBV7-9	TGTTCCAGCAGCTCCGACAGGATGGTAAACTATGGCTACACCTTC	CSSSSDRMVNYGYTF
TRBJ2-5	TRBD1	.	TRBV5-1	TGCGCCAGCAGCCCGGGGACAGGGGTAGGAGAGACCCAGTACTTC	CASSPGTGVGETQYF
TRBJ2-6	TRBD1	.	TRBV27	TGTGCCAGCAGTTCCGGGACAGGGTCAACTGGGGCCAACGGCCTGACTTTC	CASSSGTGSTGANGLTF
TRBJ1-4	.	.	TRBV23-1	TGCGCCAGCAGTCATACAAGGAGGGATGAAAAACTGTTTTTT	CASSHTRRDEKLFF
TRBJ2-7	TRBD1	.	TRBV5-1	TGCGCCAGCAGCCCACGCACAGGGGTGCAGTACTTC	CASSPRTGVQYF
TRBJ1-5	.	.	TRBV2	TGTGCCAGCAGTGTAAGGGGCGCAGGGCTCTCCAATCAGCCCCAGCATTTT	CASSVRGAGLSNQPQHF
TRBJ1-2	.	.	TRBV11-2	TGTGCCAGCAGCTTAGAGGGGCGACTGTCTCATGGCTACACCTTC	CASSLEGRLSHGYTF
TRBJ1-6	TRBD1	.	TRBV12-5	TGTGCTAGTGGTTTGGGGACAGGGCATAATTCACCCCTCCACTTT	CASGLGTGHNSPLHF
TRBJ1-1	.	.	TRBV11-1	TGTGCCAGCAGCTCGGCCCGCGGGCTCGGCACTGAAGCTTTCTTT	CASSSARGLGTEAFF
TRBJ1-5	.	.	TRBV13	TGTGCCAGCAGCTTAGGCCGGGGACAAACCCAGCCCCAGCATTTT	CASSLGRGQTQPQHF
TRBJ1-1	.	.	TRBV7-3	TGTGCCAGCAGCTCCCAGGGGCGTCACACTGAAGCTTTCTTT	CASSSQGRHTEAFF
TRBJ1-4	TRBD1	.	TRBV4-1	TGCGCCAGCAGCGGAGGGGACAGCTTTAATGAAAAACTGTTTTTT	CASSGGDSFNEKLFF
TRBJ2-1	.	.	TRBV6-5	TGTGCCAGCAGTGGGAGAGGGACCTACAATGAGCAGTTCTTC	CASSGRGTYNEQFF
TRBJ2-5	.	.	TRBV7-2	TGTGCCAGCAGCTTTTCTCGGCAAGAGACCCAGTACTTC	CASSFSRQETQYF
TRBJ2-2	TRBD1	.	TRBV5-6	TGTGCCAGCAGCTCAAGACAGGGGCGCGGAACCGGGGAGCTGTTTTTT	CASSSRQGRGTGELFF
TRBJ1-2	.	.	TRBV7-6	TGTGCCAGCAGCCCCTCTGGACAGTACTATGGCTACACCTTC	CASSPSGQYYGYTF
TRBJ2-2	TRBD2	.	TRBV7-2	TGTGCCAGCAGCCCTCGAGGACTAGCGGGGCGGAACACCGGGGAGCTGTTTTTT	CASSPRGLAGRNTGELFF
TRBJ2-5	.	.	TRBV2	TGTGCCAGCAGTGATCCCAGTCTTAAGTACTTC	CASSDPSLKYF
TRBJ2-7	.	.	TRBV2	TGTGCCAGCAGTGTTGGGGGGGCGCGTCGTTCCGAGCAGTACTTC	CASSVGGARRSEQYF
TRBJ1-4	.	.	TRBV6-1	TGTGCCAGCAGTAAACAGGGTACTAATGAAAAACTGTTTTTT	CASSKQGTNEKLFF
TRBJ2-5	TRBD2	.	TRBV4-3	TGCGCCAGCAGCCCCCGGACTAGCGGGCTTGAGACCCAGTACTTC	CASSPRTSGLETQYF
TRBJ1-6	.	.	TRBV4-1	TGCGCCAGCAGCCAAGGTTCAGGCGGGTCCTATAATTCACCCCTCCACTTT	CASSQGSGGSYNSPLHF
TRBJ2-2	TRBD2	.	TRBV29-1	TGCAGCGTTGTTCCTAGCGGAACGAACACCGGGGAGCTGTTTTTT	CSVVPSGTNTGELFF
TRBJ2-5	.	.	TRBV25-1	TGTGCCAGCAGTGCCAGGGCTCGAGAGACCCAGTACTTC	CASSARARETQYF
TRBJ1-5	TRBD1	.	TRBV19	TGTGCCAGTGGGCCGAGGGACAGATCATATAGCAATCAGCCCCAGCATTTT	CASGPRDRSYSNQPQHF
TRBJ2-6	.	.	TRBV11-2	TGTGCCAGCAGCTCCCCTAAGGGGGTGACCTTCTCTGGGGCCAACGTCCTGACTTTC	CASSSPKGVTFSGANVLTF
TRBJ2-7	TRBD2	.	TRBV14	TGTGCCAGCAGCCACAATAGCGGGGGGCTTTACGAGCAGTACTTC	CASSHNSGGLYEQYF
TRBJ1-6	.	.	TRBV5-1	TGCGCCAGCAGCTTGGATGGGGCTAATTCACCCCTCCACTTT	CASSLDGANSPLHF
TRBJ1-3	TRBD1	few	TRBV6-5	TGTGCCAGCAGTTACTCGATACCGGGACAGGGCTCGCCCCTATATTTT	CASSYSIPGQGSPLYF
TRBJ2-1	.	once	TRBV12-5	TGTGCTAGTGGCCCCGGCTCCTACAATGAGCAGTTCTTC	CASGPGSYNEQFF
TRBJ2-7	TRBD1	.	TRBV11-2	TGTGCCAGCAGGCCCGTGGGACAGGGCGAAAACTACGAGCAGTACTTC	CASRPVGQGENYEQYF
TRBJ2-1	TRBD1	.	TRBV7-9	TGTGCCAGCAGCTCCTCCGGGACAGGGGAGGCTGAGCAGTTCTTC	CASSSSGTGEAEQFF
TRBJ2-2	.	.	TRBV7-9	TGTTCCAGCCATAGGGGGGGGCCTAACACCGGGGAGCTGTTTTTT	CSSHRGGPNTGELFF
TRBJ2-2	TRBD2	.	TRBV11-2	TGTGCCAGCAGCTTAGGGCGGGGGGCTTCCACCGGGGAGCTGTTTTTT	CASSLGRGASTGELFF
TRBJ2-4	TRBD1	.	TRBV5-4	TGTGCCAGCAGGACAGGGGGTGCCAAAAACATTCAGTACTTC	CASRTGGAKNIQYF
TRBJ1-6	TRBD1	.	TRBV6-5	TGTGCCAGCAGACAGGGGGCCAACCTCGGACCCCTCCACTTT	CASRQGANLGPLHF
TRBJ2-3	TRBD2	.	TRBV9	TGTGCCAGCAGCGTAGTGAGCGGGGGCACAGATACGCAGTATTTT	CASSVVSGGTDTQYF
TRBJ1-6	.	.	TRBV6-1	TGTGCCAGCAAGGGGGGAGGGAGTGGTTCACCCCTCCACTTT	CASKGGGSGSPLHF
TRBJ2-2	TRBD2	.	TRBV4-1	TGCGCCAGCAGCCAAAGCGGGATCATCGGGGCCTACACCGGGGAGCTGTTTTTT	CASSQSGIIGAYTGELFF
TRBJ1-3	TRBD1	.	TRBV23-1	TGCGCCAGCAGCCTTTTCCTGGACAGGGAGAGCGGAAACACCATATATTTT	CASSLFLDRESGNTIYF
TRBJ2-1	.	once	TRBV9	TGTGCCAGCAGCGTAGGTAGCGTCGTTGAGCAGTTCTTC	CASSVGSVVEQFF